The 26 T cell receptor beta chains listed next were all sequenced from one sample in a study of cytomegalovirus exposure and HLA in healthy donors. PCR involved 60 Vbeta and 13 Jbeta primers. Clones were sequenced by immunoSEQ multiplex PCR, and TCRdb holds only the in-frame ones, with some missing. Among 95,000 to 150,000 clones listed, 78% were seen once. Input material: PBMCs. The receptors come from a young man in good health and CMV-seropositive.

Here the CDR3 DNA reads TGTGCCATCAGTGCACGTCCCGGGGGTGGCTACACCTTC. It is translated as CAISARPGGGYTF. The chain joins TRBV10-3 to TRBJ1-2; a possible D gene is TRBD1 (5 bases). V dropped 4 bases and J dropped 7 bases, with 13 bases sitting between them. The CDR3 consists of 13 residues. The germline CDR1 and CDR2 sequences are ENHRY and SYGVKD.

The CDR3 loop is CASSPGGQENIREQYF. The CDR3 nucleotides read TGTGCCAGCAGCCCTGGGGGACAGGAGAACATTAGGGAGCAGTACTTC. The V and J genes are TRBV5-4 and TRBJ2-7; TRBD1 matches at 8 bases. The CDR3 loop spans 16 amino acids. Germline CDR1 is SGHNT and CDR2 is YYREEE (reference sequence). Losses at the gene ends were 4 bases for V and 7 bases for J; bases not matched to a gene: 16. The whole variable domain, remainder taken from reference TRBV5-4 and TRBJ2-7, is ETGVTQSPTHLIKTRGQQVTLRCSSQSGHNTVSWYQQALGQGPQFIFQYYREEENGRGNFPPRFSGLQFPNYSSELNVNALELDDSALYLCASSPGGQENIREQYFGPGTRLTVT.

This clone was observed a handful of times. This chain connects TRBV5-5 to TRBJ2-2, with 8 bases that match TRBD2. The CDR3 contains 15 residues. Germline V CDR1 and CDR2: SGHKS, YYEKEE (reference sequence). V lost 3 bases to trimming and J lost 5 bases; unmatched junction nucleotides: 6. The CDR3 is CASSSRGDWTGELFF. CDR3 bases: TGTGCCAGCAGCTCGCGGGGGGATTGGACCGGGGAGCTGTTTTTT.

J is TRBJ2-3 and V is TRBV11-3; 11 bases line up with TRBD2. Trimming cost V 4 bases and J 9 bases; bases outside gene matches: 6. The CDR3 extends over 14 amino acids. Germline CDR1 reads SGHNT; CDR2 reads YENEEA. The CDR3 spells CASSSLAGGSTQYF. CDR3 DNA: TGTGCCAGCAGCTCCCTAGCGGGAGGATCAACGCAGTATTTT.

The CDR3 DNA reads TGTGCCAGCAGTGGGCTGTCTAGCGGATCCAATGAGCAGTTCTTC. Amino acids: CASSGLSSGSNEQFF. The chain employs TRBV27 and TRBJ2-1; TRBD2 aligns across 7 bases. The V gene's germline CDR1 is MNHEY and CDR2 SMNVEV (reference sequence). With 5 bases clipped from V and 6 bases from J, the junction kept 10 bases outside the gene matches. The CDR3 has 15 residues.

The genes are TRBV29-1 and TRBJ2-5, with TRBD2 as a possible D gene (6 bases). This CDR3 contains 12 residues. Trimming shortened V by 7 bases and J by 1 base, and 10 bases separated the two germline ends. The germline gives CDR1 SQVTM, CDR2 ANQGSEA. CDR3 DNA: TGCAGCGCCGGGCGGGGCCAAGAGACCCAGTACTTC. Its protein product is CSAGRGQETQYF.

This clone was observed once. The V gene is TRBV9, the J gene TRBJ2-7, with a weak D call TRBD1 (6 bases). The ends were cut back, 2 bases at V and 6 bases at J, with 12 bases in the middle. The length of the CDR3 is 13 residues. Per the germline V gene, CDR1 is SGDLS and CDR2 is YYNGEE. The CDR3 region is CASSVGDKSEQYF. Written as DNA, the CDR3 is TGTGCCAGCAGCGTCGGGGACAAGAGCGAGCAGTACTTC.

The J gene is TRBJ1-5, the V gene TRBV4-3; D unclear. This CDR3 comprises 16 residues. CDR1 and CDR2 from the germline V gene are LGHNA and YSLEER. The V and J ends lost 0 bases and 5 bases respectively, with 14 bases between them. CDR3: CASSQEATGIDQPQHF. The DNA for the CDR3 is TGCGCCAGCAGCCAAGAGGCAACGGGGATTGATCAGCCCCAGCATTTT.

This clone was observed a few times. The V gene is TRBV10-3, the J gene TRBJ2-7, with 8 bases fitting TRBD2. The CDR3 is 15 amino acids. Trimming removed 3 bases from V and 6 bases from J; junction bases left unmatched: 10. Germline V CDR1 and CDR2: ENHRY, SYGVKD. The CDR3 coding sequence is TGTGCCATCAGTGATCCTCAGCGGGAGCGGGGCGAGCAGTACTTC. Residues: CAISDPQRERGEQYF.

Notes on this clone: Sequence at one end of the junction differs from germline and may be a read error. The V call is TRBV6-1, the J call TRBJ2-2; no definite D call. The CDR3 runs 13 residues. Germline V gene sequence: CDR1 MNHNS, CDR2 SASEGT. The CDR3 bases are TGTGCCAGCAATGAAATTGAGGTCGGGGAGCTGTTTTTT. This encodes CASNEIEVGELFF.

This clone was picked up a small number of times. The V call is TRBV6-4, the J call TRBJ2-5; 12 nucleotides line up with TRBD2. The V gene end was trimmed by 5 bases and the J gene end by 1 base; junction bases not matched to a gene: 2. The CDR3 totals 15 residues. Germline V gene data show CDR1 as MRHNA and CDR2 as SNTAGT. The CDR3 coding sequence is TGTGCCAGCAGTAGACTAGCGGGAGCCCAAGAGACCCAGTACTTC. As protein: CASSRLAGAQETQYF.

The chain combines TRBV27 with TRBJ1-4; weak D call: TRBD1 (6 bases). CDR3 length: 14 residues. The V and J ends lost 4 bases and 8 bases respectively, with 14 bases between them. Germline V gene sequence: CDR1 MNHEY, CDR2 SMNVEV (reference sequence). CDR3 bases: TGTGCCAGCAGTTCAGGACAGAAGGAAGAAAAACTGTTTTTT. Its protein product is CASSSGQKEEKLFF. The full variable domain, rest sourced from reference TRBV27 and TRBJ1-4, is EAQVTQNPRYLITVTGKKLTVTCSQNMNHEYMSWYRQDPGLGLRQIYYSMNVEVTDKGDVPEGYKVSRKEKRNFPLILESPSPNQTSLYFCASSSGQKEEKLFFGSGTQLSVL.

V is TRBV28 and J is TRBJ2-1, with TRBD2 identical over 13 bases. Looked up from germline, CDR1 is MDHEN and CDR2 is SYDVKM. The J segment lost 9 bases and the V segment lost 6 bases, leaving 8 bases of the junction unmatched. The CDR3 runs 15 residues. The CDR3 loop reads CASRPGLAGVTEQFF. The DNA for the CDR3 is TGTGCCAGCAGACCCGGACTAGCGGGAGTGACTGAGCAGTTCTTC.

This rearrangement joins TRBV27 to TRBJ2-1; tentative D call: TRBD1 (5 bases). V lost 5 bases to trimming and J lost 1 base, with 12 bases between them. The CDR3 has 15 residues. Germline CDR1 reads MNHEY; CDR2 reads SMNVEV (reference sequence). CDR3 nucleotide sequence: TGTGCCAGCAGTCTGGCTTCAGGGTCCTACAATGAGCAGTTCTTC. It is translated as CASSLASGSYNEQFF.

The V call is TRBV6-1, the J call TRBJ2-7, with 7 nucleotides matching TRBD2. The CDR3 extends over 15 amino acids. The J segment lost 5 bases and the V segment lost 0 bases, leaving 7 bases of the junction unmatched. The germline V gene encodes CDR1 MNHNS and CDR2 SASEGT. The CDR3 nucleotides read TGTGCCAGCAGTGAAGCGGGAGGGTCGGTGGACGAGCAGTACTTC. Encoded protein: CASSEAGGSVDEQYF.

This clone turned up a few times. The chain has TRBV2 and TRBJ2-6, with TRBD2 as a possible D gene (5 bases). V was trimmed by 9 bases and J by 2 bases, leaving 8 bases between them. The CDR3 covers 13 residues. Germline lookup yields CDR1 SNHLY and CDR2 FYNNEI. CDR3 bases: TGTGCCAGTTACGGGGCTGGGGCCAACGTCCTGACTTTC. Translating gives CASYGAGANVLTF.

The CDR3 DNA sequence: TGCGCCAGCAGCGGACCGGGAGGATCTAGCGAGCAGTACTTC. It yields the protein CASSGPGGSSEQYF. This chain connects TRBV5-1 to TRBJ2-7, with TRBD2 matching over 7 bases. The CDR3 has 14 amino acids. V was clipped by 4 bases and J by 6 bases; unmatched bases: 10. Germline CDR1 SGHRS, CDR2 YFSETQ.

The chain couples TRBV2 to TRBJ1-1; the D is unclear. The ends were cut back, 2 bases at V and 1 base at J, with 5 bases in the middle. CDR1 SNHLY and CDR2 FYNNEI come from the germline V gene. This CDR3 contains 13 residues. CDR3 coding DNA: TGTGCCAGCAGTGAATGGGCGAACACTGAAGCTTTCTTT. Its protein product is CASSEWANTEAFF.

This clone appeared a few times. The CDR3 DNA reads as TGTGCCAGCAGACGAGACAGGGCTGGCAATCAGCCCCAGCATTTT. It specifies CASRRDRAGNQPQHF. V gene TRBV6-5 combines with J gene TRBJ1-5; 7 bases line up with TRBD1. J lost 2 bases, V lost 6 bases, and 7 bases had no gene match. There are 15 residues in the CDR3. The germline CDR1 and CDR2 sequences are MNHEY and SVGAGI.

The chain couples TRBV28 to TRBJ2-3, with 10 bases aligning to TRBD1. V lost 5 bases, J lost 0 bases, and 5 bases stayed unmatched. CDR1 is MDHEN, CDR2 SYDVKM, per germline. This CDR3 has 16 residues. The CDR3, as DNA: TGTGCCAGCAGTCGGGGGACAGGGGCTAGCACAGATACGCAGTATTTT. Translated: CASSRGTGASTDTQYF.

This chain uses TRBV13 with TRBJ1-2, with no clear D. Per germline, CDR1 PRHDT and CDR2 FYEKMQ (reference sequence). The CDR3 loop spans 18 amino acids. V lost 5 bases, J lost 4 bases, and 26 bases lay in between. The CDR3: CASSTMTAEEGDFYGYTF. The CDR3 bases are TGTGCCAGCAGCACTATGACTGCAGAGGAGGGTGATTTCTATGGCTACACCTTC.

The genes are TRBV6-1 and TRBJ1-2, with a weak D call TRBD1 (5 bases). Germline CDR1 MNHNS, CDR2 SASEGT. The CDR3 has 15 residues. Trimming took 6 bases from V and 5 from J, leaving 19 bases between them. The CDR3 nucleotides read TGTGCCAGCAGAGATACCTCGGGGGGATGGTATGGCTACACCTTC. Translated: CASRDTSGGWYGYTF.

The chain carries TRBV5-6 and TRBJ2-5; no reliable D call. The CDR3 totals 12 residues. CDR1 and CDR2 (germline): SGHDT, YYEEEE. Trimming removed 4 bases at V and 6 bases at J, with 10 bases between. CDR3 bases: TGTGCCAGCAGCCCAGAGGAGAAGACCCAGTACTTC. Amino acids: CASSPEEKTQYF.

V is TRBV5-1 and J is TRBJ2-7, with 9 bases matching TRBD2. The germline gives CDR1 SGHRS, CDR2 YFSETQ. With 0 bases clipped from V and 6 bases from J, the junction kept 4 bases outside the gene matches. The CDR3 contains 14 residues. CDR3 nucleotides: TGCGCCAGCAGCTTGGGGGGGCGGGGGGGCGAGCAGTACTTC. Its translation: CASSLGGRGGEQYF.

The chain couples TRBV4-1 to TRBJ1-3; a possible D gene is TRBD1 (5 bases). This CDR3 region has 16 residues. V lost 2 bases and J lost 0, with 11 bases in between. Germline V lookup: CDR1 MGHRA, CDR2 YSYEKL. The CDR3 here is CASSQIGGNSGNTIYF. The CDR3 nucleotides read TGCGCCAGCAGCCAAATTGGGGGGAACTCTGGAAACACCATATATTTT.

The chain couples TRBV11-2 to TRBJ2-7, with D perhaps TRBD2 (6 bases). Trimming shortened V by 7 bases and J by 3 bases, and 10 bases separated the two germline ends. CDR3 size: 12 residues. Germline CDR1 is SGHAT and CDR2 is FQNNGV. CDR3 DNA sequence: TGTGCCAGCACTTTGGGGGGCTACGAGCAGTACTTC. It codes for CASTLGGYEQYF. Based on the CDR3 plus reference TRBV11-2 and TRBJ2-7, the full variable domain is EAGVAQSPRYKIIEKRQSVAFWCNPISGHATLYWYQQILGQGPKLLIQFQNNGVVDDSQLPKDRFSAERLKGVDSTLKIQPAKLEDSAVYLCASTLGGYEQYFGPGTRLTVT.